The TCR beta chain under discussion was sequenced for a study of vaccination effects on CD4 cells after COVID-19 (dated by TCRdb to about 2022). Notes on the research overall: In the ViraFEST assay, PBMC were stimulated with viral peptide pools, and antigen-specific CD4+ T cell clonotypes were then identified by expansion using TCR sequencing. Two doses of either the BNT162b2 or the mRNA-1273 mRNA SARS-CoV-2 vaccine were administered to participants. Pre-vaccine samples were collected from a couple of convalescent patients 16 days and one week before the first dose, corresponding to 142 and 148 days after COVID-19 diagnosis. Each well held more than 1.5 million PBMC cultured in IMDM containing roughly 5% human AB serum, roughly 10 IU/ml IL-2 and gentamicin, along with around 11 ug/ml peptides. The study compared SARS-CoV-2 spike-specific CD4+ TCR repertoires before and after mRNA vaccination in COVID-19 convalescent patients and infection-naive vaccine recipients. Altogether, 10 COVID-19 convalescent patients and a handful of SARS-CoV-2-naive healthy vaccine recipients made up the full study. Cultures from other donors in the study were sequenced using the Oncomine TCR Beta short-read assay on an Illumina iSeq 100.

CDR1 and CDR2 were assigned from the germline V gene as SGHRS and YFSETQ. V is cut back by 0 bases and J by 7 bases, with 10 bases in the junction unmatched. The CDR3 runs 15 residues from the cysteine to the phenylalanine. Only the CDR3 region is kept as DNA, spanning 45 bases read in frame from base 1. Receptors were amplified or captured by the immunoSEQ multiplex PCR assay. DNA from the cultured, isolated CD4+ T cells was subjected to TCR beta CDR3 sequencing. The original methods were these. Non-productive TCR sequences were removed, reads were trimmed to the CDR3 region, and CDR3s of at least 7 amino acids were retained. Antigen-specific clonotypes were identified using the MANAFEST web app by comparison of expansion in peptide wells against reference cultures. For clones to be considered positive, expansion at FDR<0.05 versus reference and all other wells, an odds ratio above 5, and a frequency above 0.1% in two replicate wells were required. Cross-reactive clonotypes were defined as significantly expanded in SARS-CoV-2 spike wells and in at least one common cold coronavirus spike condition. Levenshtein distance calculated with the stringdist R package was used to assess CDR3 similarity, and unrooted trees were constructed with ape in R 3.6.1. TCRdb retrieved this table from immuneACCESS and kept in-frame rearrangements only. Not all clones are present; in checked studies, unresolved V genes account for under half, and no reason is known for the remainder. V and J calls plus clone size are reproduced from that table; the DNA served to infer D and trimming. The sample data list roughly 60,000 clones, and approximately 70% of these were observed just once. The leading ten clones occupy around a quarter of the sample.

With regard to this clone: Its antigen is not yet known. No base qualities exist here, and no much larger clone lies one base off it.

After 10 days of culture, CD4+ T cells were isolated with the EasySep CD4+ T cell isolation kit. Convalescent patients had PCR-confirmed SARS-CoV-2 infection between March and December 2020, before Alpha, Beta and Delta variants emerged in the United States. Half of the culture medium was replaced with fresh IL-2-containing medium on days 3 and 7. Unless noted otherwise, every peptide stimulation condition was grown in triplicate wells. PBMC were separated from whole blood using Ficoll-Paque Plus gradient centrifugation and were then either cryopreserved at -140C or used fresh. The QIAamp micro DNA kit was used to extract genomic DNA from the cultured CD4+ T cells. Results and caveats for the whole study, not just this receptor: The study was limited by a small number of convalescent patients, and early post-infection timepoints were lacking. In convalescent patients, the post-vaccine spike-reactive repertoire consisted mainly of new vaccine-induced clones, largely distinct from infection-induced clones. Clones induced by infection and clones induced by vaccination both contracted markedly at late timepoints after vaccination, which fits with T cell responses waning over time.

The TCR comes from a human donor who had a prior SARS-CoV-2 infection. The V gene is TRBV5-1 and the J gene is TRBJ2-7; 7 nucleotides in the junction match TRBD2. The specimen was CD4+ T cells from PBMCs cultured without peptide, collected before COVID-19 vaccination. The DNA sequence is TGCGCCAGCAGCTTGGCGGGAGGCCTTGCTGGGGAGCAGTACTTC. It translates as CASSLAGGLAGEQYF.